Reported below is one TCR beta chain. The data are from a study of blood T cell repertoires in COVID-19. The CDR3 is made up of 13 amino acids. The ends were cut back, 7 bases at V and 0 bases at J, with 9 bases in the middle. CDR1 is MDHEN, CDR2 SYDVKM, per germline. This table comes from immunoSEQ multiplex PCR, and its TCRdb copy is limited to in-frame clones, with some not included. The table records around 330,000 clones, about nine tenths of them present only once. The sequence came from a woman between 40 and 50 years old who had recovered from COVID-19. This chain uses TRBV28 with TRBJ1-2; D call uncertain. Sequencing used PBMCs or T cells enriched from blood (not recorded which). CDR3 nucleotide sequence: TGTGCCAGCACCATGAGTGCTAACTATGGCTACACCTTC. As protein: CASTMSANYGYTF.